The 10 T cell receptor beta chains reported below all come from one sample, sequenced in a study of cytomegalovirus exposure and HLA in healthy donors. Vbeta (60) and Jbeta (13) primers were used in the PCR. Data came from immunoSEQ multiplex PCR; TCRdb stores just in-frame clones and leaves some out. Altogether some 200,000 clones are present, 60% to 85% being singletons, with the ten largest covering around 3%. Material: PBMCs. The source of these receptors is a female donor in good health and CMV-seronegative.

V is TRBV19 and J is TRBJ1-5; maybe TRBD1 (6 bases). Germline V gene lookup returns CDR1 LNHDA and CDR2 SQIVND (reference sequence). The CDR3 is 14 amino acids. V shed 3 bases and J shed 1 base, with 7 bases lying between them. The CDR3 spells CASSIDRSNQPQHF. Written as DNA, the CDR3 is TGTGCCAGTAGTATCGACAGGAGCAATCAGCCCCAGCATTTT.

In its sample, this clone was seen a few times. The V call is TRBV2, the J call TRBJ1-1; 8 bases map to TRBD1. Unmatched junction bases numbered 8, after V lost 6 bases and J lost 5 bases. Germline V lookup: CDR1 SNHLY, CDR2 FYNNEI. The CDR3 extends over 14 amino acids. The CDR3 is CASRATGAGTEAFF. CDR3 nucleotide sequence: TGTGCCAGCAGGGCGACAGGGGCTGGGACTGAAGCTTTCTTT.

The chain joins TRBV7-9 to TRBJ2-1; D might be TRBD1 (5 bases). Deletions cut 5 bases from V and 3 bases from J, with 8 bases between. The CDR3 extends over 13 amino acids. Germline V gene lookup returns CDR1 SEHNR and CDR2 FQNEAQ (reference sequence). CDR3 protein: CASSHDSYNEQFF. CDR3 nucleotide sequence: TGTGCCAGCAGCCATGACAGCTACAATGAGCAGTTCTTC.

CDR3 coding DNA: TGCGCCAGCAGCCCACAGGGAGCCTATGGCTACACCTTC. Translation gives CASSPQGAYGYTF. This sequence joins TRBV5-1 and TRBJ1-2; the D gene is possibly TRBD1 (6 bases). CDR1 is SGHRS and CDR2 is YFSETQ in the germline V gene. Trimming stripped 4 bases from V and 4 bases from J, with 11 bases between. There are 13 residues in the CDR3.

This chain uses TRBV4-3 with TRBJ2-3; the match to TRBD2 covers 10 bases. The V gene's germline CDR1 is LGHNA and CDR2 YSLEER. V gave up 3 bases and J gave up 2 bases; unmatched junction bases: 11. CDR3 length: 18 amino acids. The CDR3 protein is CASSQSLAGVITTDTQYF. The CDR3 DNA follows: TGCGCCAGCAGCCAGAGTCTAGCGGGGGTCATTACCACAGATACGCAGTATTTT.

This rearrangement joins TRBV7-9 to TRBJ2-5; 7 bases are shared with TRBD1. The CDR3 length is 13 residues. With V trimmed by 5 bases and J by 1 base, 1 base remained unmatched. Germline assignment: CDR1 SEHNR and CDR2 FQNEAQ (reference sequence). The CDR3 protein is CASSTGVQETQYF. The CDR3 DNA follows: TGTGCCAGCAGCACAGGGGTCCAAGAGACCCAGTACTTC.

The CDR3 DNA sequence: TGTGCCAGCAGTGAATTAGTAGCGGGAACCTACGAGCAGTACTTC. Its protein is CASSELVAGTYEQYF. The chain couples TRBV6-1 to TRBJ2-7; 8 nucleotides align to TRBD2. V lost 2 bases to trimming and J lost 2 bases; unmatched junction nucleotides: 5. The germline CDR1 and CDR2 sequences are MNHNS and SASEGT. The CDR3 spans 15 residues.

This rearrangement joins TRBV13 to TRBJ2-1; D is possibly TRBD2 (6 bases). The CDR3 spans 15 residues. V was shortened by 1 base and J by 5 bases, with 12 bases between the two germline ends. Germline V gene data show CDR1 as PRHDT and CDR2 as FYEKMQ (reference sequence). The CDR3 loop is CASSLVGSGNNEQFF. In nucleotides, the CDR3 is TGTGCCAGCAGCTTAGTTGGTAGCGGAAACAATGAGCAGTTCTTC.

This clone showed up just a few times. The rearrangement uses TRBV9 and TRBJ2-3; D is possibly TRBD1 (6 bases). Trimming shortened V by 4 bases and J by 1 base, and 16 bases separated the two germline ends. CDR1 and CDR2 (germline): SGDLS, YYNGEE. The CDR3 spans 16 residues. The CDR3 DNA reads TGTGCCAGCAGCTCCCTACCCAGGGGTGGCACAGATACGCAGTATTTT. This translates into CASSSLPRGGTDTQYF.

This clone was picked up a small number of times. The V call is TRBV18, the J call TRBJ2-7; 9 bases are shared with TRBD1. Germline CDR1 KGHSH, CDR2 LQKENI. V lost 5 bases and J lost 4; bases outside the gene matches: 3. This CDR3 has 13 amino acids. The CDR3 nucleotides are TGTGCCAGCTCAAACGGACAGGGGTACGAGCAGTACTTC. Translating gives CASSNGQGYEQYF.